One and the same sample provided the 3 T cell receptor beta chains below, sequenced in a study of tissue T cells after allogeneic stem cell transplantation. Data came from immunoSEQ multiplex PCR; TCRdb stores just in-frame clones and leaves some out. The repertoire includes around 1,300 clones, under 75% of them detected once, and roughly a third sits in the top ten. This material consisted of bone marrow, taken at autopsy. Receptor source: a male patient at least 60 years old with steroid-refractory graft-versus-host disease after an allogeneic stem cell transplant. The graft donor may account for some of the T cells.

The sample holds a few counts of this clone. This rearrangement joins TRBV19 to TRBJ2-7, with TRBD1 as a possible D gene (6 bases). This CDR3 comprises 16 residues. The ends were cut back, 5 bases at V and 2 bases at J, with 19 bases in the middle. CDR1 is LNHDA and CDR2 is SQIVND in the germline V gene (reference sequence). The CDR3 here is CASSPPYTGLAYEQYF. CDR3 bases: TGTGCCAGTAGTCCGCCCTACACAGGGTTGGCCTACGAGCAGTACTTC.

The chain has TRBV4-2 and TRBJ2-5; D is unresolved. This CDR3 is 16 amino acids long. V shed 4 bases and J shed 2 bases, with 17 bases lying between them. Germline V gene data show CDR1 as LGHNA and CDR2 as YNFKEQ. CDR3 sequence reads: CASSLPGPTYQETQYF. The CDR3 bases are TGTGCCAGCAGCCTCCCCGGCCCGACTTATCAAGAGACCCAGTACTTC.

This clone is large within its sample. Additional DNA sequences in this sample encode the identical CDR3. V gene TRBV2 combines with J gene TRBJ2-3; 7 bases align to TRBD1. The CDR3 totals 15 residues. The V and J ends lost 4 bases and 0 bases, in that order; junction bases with no gene match: 4. The V gene's germline CDR1 is SNHLY and CDR2 FYNNEI. The CDR3 spells CASSAGTASTDTQYF. The CDR3 region has the DNA TGTGCCAGCAGTGCCGGGACAGCTAGCACAGATACGCAGTATTTT.